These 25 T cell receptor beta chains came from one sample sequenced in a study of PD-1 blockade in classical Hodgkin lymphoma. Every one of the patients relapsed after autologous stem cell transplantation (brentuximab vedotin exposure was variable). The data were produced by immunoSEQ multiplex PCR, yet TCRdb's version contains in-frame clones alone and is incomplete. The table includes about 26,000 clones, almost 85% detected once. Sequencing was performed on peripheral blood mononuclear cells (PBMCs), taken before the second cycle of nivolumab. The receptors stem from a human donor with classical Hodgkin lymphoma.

Here the CDR3 DNA reads TGTGCCAGCAGCCAAGACGGGGTTTCTTTGGTGCTAGCGGGGGGGCACTCCTACAATGAGCAGTTCTTC. This codes for CASSQDGVSLVLAGGHSYNEQFF. This chain links TRBV14 with TRBJ2-1; 12 bases are shared with TRBD2. Germline V lookup: CDR1 SGHDN, CDR2 FVKESK. The trim removed 0 bases at V and 0 bases at J, leaving 18 bases unmatched. The CDR3 is made up of 23 amino acids.

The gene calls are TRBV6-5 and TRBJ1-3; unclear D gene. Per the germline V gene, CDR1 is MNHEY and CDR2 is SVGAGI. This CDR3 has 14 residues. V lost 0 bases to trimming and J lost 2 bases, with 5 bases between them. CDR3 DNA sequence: TGTGCCAGCAGTTACTCAGGGCCTGGAAACACCATATATTTT. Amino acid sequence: CASSYSGPGNTIYF.

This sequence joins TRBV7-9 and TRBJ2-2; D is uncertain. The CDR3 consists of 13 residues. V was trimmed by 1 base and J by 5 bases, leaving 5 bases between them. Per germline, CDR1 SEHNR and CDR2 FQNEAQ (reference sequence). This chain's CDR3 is CASSLGMTGELFF. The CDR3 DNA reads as TGTGCCAGCAGCTTAGGAATGACCGGGGAGCTGTTTTTT.

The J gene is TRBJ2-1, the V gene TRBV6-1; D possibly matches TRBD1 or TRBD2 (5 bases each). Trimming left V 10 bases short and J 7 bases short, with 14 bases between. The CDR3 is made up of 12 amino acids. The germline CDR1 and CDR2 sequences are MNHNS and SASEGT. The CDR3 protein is CATEEWGNEQFF. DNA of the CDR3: TGTGCCACGGAGGAGTGGGGGAATGAGCAGTTCTTC.

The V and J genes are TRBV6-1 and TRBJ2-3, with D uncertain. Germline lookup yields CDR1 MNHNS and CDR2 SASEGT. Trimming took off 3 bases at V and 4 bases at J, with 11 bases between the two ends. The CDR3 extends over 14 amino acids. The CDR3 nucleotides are TGTGCCAGCAGTGATCAATCAGGTGCAGATACGCAGTATTTT. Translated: CASSDQSGADTQYF.

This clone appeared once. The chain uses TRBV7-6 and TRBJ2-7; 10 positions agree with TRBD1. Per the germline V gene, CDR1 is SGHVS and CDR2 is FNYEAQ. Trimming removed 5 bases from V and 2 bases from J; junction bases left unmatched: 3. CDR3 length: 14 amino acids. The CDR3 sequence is CASSAGTGAYEQYF. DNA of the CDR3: TGTGCCAGCAGCGCCGGGACAGGGGCCTACGAGCAGTACTTC. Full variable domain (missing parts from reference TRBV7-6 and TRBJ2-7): GAGVSQSPRYKVTKRGQDVALRCDPISGHVSLYWYRQALGQGPEFLTYFNYEAQQDKSGLPNDRFSAERPEGSISTLTIQRTEQRDSAMYRCASSAGTGAYEQYFGPGTRLTVT.

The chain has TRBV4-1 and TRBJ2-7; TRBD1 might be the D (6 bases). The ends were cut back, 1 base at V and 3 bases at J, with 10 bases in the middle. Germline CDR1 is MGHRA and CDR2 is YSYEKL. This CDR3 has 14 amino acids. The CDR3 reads CASSQGTERYEQYF. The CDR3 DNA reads TGCGCCAGCAGCCAAGGGACAGAGCGCTACGAGCAGTACTTC.

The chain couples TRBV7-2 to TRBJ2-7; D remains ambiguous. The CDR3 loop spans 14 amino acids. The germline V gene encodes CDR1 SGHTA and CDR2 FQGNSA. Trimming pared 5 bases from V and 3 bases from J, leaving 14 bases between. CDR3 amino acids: CASSTNRLYYEQYF. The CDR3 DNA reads TGTGCCAGCAGCACCAATCGGTTATACTACGAGCAGTACTTC. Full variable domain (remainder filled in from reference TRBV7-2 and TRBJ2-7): GAGVSQSPSNKVTEKGKDVELRCDPISGHTALYWYRQSLGQGLEFLIYFQGNSAPDKSGLPSDRFSAERTGGSVSTLTIQRTQQEDSAVYLCASSTNRLYYEQYFGPGTRLTVT.

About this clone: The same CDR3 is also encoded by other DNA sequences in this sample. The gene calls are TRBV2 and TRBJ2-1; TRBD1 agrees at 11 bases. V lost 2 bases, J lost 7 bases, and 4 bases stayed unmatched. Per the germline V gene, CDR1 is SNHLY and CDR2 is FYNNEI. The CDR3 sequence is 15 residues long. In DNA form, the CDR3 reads TGTGCCAGCAGTGAACCGGGACAGGGGGAAAATGAGCAGTTCTTC. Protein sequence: CASSEPGQGENEQFF. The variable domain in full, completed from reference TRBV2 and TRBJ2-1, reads EPEVTQTPSHQVTQMGQEVILRCVPISNHLYFYWYRQILGQKVEFLVSFYNNEISEKSEIFDDQFSVERPDGSNFTLKIRSTKLEDSAMYFCASSEPGQGENEQFFGPGTRLTVL.

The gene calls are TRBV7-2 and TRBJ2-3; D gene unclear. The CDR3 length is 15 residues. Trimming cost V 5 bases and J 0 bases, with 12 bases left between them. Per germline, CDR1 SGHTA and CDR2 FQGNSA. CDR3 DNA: TGTGCCAGCAGCCCCCTCGCCCCTAGCACAGATACGCAGTATTTT. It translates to CASSPLAPSTDTQYF.

CDR3 coding DNA: TGTGCCAGCAGCTTAGGGCTGGGCTGGGCAAGCCATACGCAGTATTTT. Translating gives CASSLGLGWASHTQYF. This chain joins TRBV7-8 and TRBJ2-3, with D uncertain. Germline V lookup: CDR1 SGHVS, CDR2 FQNEAQ. The CDR3 runs to 16 residues. V was pared by 1 base and J by 7 bases, with 18 bases between.

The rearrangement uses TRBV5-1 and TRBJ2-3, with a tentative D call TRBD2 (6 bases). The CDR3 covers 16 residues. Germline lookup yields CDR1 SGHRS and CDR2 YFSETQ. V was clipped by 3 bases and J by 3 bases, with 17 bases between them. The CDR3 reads CASSSGTGMGTDTQYF. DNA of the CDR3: TGCGCCAGCAGCTCCGGGACTGGGATGGGGACAGATACGCAGTATTTT.

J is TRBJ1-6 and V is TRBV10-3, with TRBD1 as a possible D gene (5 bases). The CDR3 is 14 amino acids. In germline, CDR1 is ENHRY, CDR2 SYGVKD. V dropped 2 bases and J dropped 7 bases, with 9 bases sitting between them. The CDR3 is CAISEGARNSPLHF. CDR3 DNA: TGTGCCATCAGTGAGGGGGCCCGAAATTCACCCCTCCACTTT.

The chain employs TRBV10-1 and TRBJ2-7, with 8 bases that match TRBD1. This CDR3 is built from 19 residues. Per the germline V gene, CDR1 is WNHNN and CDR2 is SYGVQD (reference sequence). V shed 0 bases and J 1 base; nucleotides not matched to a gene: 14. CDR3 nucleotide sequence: TGCGCCAGCAGTGAGTCGATCCCCGAGCACCGGACAGGGTCCTACGAGCAGTACTTC. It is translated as CASSESIPEHRTGSYEQYF.

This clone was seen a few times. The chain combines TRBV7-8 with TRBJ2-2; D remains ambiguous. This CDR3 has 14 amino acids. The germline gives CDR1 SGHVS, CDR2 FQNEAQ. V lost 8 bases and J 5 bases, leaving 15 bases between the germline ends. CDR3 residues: CASRKRLGTGELFF. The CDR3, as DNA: TGTGCCAGCCGGAAAAGACTTGGGACCGGGGAGCTGTTTTTT.

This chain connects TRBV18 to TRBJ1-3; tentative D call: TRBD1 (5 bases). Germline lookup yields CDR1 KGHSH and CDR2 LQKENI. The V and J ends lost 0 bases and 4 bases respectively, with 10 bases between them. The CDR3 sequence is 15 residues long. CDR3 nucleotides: TGTGCCAGCTCACCACCAGGGGACCGCGGAAACACCATATATTTT. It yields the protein CASSPPGDRGNTIYF.

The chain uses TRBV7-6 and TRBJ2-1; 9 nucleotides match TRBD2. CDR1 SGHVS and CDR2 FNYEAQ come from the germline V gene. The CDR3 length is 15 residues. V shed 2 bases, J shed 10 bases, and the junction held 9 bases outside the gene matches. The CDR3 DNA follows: TGTGCCAGCAGCTTACCCCCGGGCGGGGGGGCAGAGCAGTTCTTC. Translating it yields CASSLPPGGGAEQFF. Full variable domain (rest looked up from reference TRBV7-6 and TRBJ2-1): GAGVSQSPRYKVTKRGQDVALRCDPISGHVSLYWYRQALGQGPEFLTYFNYEAQQDKSGLPNDRFSAERPEGSISTLTIQRTEQRDSAMYRCASSLPPGGGAEQFFGPGTRLTVL.

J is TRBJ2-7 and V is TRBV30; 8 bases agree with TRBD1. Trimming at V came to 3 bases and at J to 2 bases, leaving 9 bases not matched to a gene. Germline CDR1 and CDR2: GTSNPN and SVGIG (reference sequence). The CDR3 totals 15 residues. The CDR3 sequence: CAWSLGQERPYEQYF. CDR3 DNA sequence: TGTGCCTGGAGCCTGGGACAGGAGCGCCCCTACGAGCAGTACTTC. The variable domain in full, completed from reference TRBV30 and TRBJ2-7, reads SQTIHQWPATLVQPVGSPLSLECTVEGTSNPNLYWYRQAAGRGLQLLFYSVGIGQISSEVPQNLSASRPQDRQFILSSKKLLLSDSGFYLCAWSLGQERPYEQYFGPGTRLTVT.

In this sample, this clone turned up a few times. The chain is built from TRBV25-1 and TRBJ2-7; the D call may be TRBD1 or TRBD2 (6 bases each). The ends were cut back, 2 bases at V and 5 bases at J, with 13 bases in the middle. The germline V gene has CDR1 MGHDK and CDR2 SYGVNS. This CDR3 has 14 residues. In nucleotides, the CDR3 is TGTGCCAGCAGTGAAAGGGGGGTAGGAGACGAGCAGTACTTC. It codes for CASSERGVGDEQYF.

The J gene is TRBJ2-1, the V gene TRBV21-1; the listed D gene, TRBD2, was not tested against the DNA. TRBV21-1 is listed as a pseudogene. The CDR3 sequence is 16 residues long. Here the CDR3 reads CASSKGADSLCNEQFF. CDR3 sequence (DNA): TGTGCCAGCAGCAAAGGAGCGGATTCCCTTTGCAATGAGCAGTTCTTC.

The CDR3 DNA sequence: TGTGCCAGCAGCTTAAGTCACACCACTAACTATGGCTACACCTTC. Encoded protein: CASSLSHTTNYGYTF. The genes are TRBV11-2 and TRBJ1-2; D is uncertain. This CDR3 spans 15 amino acids. Per the germline V gene, CDR1 is SGHAT and CDR2 is FQNNGV. V lost 2 bases and J lost 0, with 10 bases in between.

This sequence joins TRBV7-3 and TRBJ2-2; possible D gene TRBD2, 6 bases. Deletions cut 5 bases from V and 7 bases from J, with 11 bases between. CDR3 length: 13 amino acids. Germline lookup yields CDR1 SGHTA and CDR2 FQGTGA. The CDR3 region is CASSPGADGELFF. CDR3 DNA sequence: TGTGCCAGCAGCCCGGGAGCAGACGGGGAGCTGTTTTTT.

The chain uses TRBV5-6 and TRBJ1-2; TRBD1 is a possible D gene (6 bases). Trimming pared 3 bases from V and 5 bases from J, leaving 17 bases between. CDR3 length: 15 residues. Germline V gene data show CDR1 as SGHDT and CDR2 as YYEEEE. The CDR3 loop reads CASSSGGRGPYGYTF. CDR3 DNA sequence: TGTGCCAGCAGCTCTGGGGGCAGGGGACCTTATGGCTACACCTTC.

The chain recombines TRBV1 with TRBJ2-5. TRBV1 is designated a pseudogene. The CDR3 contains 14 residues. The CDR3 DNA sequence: TGCACCAGCAGCCAAGTTATGGGTTCGGAGACCCAGTACTTC. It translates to CTSSQVMGSETQYF.

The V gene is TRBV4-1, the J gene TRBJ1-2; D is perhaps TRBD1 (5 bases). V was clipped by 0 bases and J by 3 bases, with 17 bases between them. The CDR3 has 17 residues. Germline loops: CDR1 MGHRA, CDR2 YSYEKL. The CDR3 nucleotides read TGCGCCAGCAGCCAAGATCTTCCCAGGGCCAAGGACTATGGCTACACCTTC. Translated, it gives CASSQDLPRAKDYGYTF.